This TCR beta chain was obtained from a study of cytomegalovirus exposure and HLA in healthy donors. The PCR ran on 60 Vbeta and 13 Jbeta primers. Clones were read by immunoSEQ multiplex PCR, and TCRdb kept only the in-frame ones, dropping some. Here the sample table reports 150,000 or so clones. The material sequenced was PBMCs. The source is a woman between 45 and 65 years old in good health and CMV-seronegative.

The CDR3 coding sequence is TGTGCCAGCAGTTTGGGGGGGCGTAACTATGGCTACACCTTC. It encodes CASSLGGRNYGYTF. This sequence joins TRBV28 and TRBJ1-2; maybe TRBD1 (6 bases). This CDR3 comprises 14 residues. CDR1 is MDHEN, CDR2 SYDVKM, per germline. Trimming removed 3 bases at V and 1 base at J, with 9 bases between.